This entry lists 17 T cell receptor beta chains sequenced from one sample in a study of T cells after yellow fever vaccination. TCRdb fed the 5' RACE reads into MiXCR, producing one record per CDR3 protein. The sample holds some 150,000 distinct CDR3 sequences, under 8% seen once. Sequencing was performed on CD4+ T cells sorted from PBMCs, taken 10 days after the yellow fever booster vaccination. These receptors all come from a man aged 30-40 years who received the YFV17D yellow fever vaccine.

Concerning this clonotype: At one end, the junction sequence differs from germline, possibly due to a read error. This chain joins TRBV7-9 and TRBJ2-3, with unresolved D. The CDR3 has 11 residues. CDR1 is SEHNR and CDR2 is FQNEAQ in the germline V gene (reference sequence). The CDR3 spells CAGRSTDTQYF. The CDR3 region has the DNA TGTGCCGGCAGGTCCACAGATACGCAGTATTTT.

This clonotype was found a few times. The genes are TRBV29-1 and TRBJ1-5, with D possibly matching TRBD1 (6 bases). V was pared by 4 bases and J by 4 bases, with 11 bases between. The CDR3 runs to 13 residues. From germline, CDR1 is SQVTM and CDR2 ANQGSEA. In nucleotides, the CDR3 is TGCAGCGTTGGGACAGAACCTAATCAGCCCCAGCATTTT. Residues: CSVGTEPNQPQHF.

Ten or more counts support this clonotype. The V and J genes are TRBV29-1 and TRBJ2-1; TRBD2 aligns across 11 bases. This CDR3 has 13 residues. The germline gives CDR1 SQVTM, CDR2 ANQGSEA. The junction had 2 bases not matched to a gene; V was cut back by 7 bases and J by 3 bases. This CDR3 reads CSATSGSYNEQFF. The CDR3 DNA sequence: TGCAGCGCAACTAGCGGGAGCTACAATGAGCAGTTCTTC.

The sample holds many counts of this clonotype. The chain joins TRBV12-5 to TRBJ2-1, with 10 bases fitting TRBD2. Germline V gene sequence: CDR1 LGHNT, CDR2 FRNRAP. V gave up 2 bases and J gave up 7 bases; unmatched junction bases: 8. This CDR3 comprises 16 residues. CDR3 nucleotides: TGTGCTAGTGGTTTGATGAGGACTAGCGGAATTAATGAGCAGTTCTTC. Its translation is CASGLMRTSGINEQFF.

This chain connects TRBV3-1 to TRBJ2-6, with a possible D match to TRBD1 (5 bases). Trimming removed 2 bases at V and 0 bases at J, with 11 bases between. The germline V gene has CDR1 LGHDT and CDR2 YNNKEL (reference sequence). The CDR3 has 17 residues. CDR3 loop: CASSQQGRFSGANVLTF. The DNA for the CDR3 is TGTGCCAGCAGCCAACAGGGTAGGTTCTCTGGGGCCAACGTCCTGACTTTC. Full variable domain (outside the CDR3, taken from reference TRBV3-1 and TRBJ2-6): DTAVSQTPKYLVTQMGNDKSIKCEQNLGHDTMYWYKQDSKKFLKIMFSYNNKELIINETVPNRFSPKSPDKAHLNLHINSLELGDSAVYFCASSQQGRFSGANVLTFGAGSRLTVL.

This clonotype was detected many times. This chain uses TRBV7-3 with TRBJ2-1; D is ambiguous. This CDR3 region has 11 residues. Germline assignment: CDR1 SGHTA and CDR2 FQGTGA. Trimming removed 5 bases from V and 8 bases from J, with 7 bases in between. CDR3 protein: CASSHCDEQFF. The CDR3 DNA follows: TGTGCCAGCAGCCACTGCGATGAGCAGTTCTTC. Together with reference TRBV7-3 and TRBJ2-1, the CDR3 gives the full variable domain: GAGVSQTPSNKVTEKGKYVELRCDPISGHTALYWYRQSLGQGPEFLIYFQGTGAADDSGLPNDRFFAVRPEGSVSTLKIQRTERGDSAVYLCASSHCDEQFFGPGTRLTVL.

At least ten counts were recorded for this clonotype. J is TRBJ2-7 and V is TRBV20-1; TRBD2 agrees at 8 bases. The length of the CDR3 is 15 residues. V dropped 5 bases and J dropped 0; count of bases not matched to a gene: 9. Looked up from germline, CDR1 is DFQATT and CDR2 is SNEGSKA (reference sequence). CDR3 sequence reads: CSAAKLAASSYEQYF. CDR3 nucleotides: TGCAGTGCTGCGAAACTAGCGGCGAGCTCCTACGAGCAGTACTTC.

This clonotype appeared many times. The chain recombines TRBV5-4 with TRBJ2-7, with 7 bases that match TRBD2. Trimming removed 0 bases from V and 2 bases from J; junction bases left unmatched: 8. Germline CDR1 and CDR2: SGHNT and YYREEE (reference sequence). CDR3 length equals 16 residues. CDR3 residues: CASSLAGASGTYEQYF. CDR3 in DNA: TGTGCCAGCAGCTTGGCCGGGGCTAGCGGAACCTACGAGCAGTACTTC. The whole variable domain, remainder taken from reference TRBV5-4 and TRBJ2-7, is ETGVTQSPTHLIKTRGQQVTLRCSSQSGHNTVSWYQQALGQGPQFIFQYYREEENGRGNFPPRFSGLQFPNYSSELNVNALELDDSALYLCASSLAGASGTYEQYFGPGTRLTVT.

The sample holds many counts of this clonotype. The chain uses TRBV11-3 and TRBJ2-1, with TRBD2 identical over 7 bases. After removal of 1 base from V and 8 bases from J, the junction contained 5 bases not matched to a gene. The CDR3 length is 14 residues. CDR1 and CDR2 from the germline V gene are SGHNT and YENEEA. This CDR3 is CASSLGTSVHEQFF. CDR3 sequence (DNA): TGTGCCAGCAGCTTAGGAACTAGCGTCCATGAGCAGTTCTTC.

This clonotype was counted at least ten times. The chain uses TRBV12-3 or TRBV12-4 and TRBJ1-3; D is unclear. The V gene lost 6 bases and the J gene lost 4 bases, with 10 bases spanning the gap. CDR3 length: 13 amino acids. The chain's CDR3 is CASSPPGGNTIYF. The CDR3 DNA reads TGTGCCAGCAGCCCTCCGGGGGGAAACACCATATATTTT.

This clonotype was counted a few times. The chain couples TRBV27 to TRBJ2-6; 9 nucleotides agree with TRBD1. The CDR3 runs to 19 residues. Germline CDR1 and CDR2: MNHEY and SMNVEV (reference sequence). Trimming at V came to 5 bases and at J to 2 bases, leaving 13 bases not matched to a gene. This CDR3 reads CASSIDRGFNLAGANVLTF. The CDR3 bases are TGTGCCAGCAGTATAGACAGGGGGTTTAATTTGGCTGGGGCCAACGTCCTGACTTTC. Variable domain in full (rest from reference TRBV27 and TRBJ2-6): EAQVTQNPRYLITVTGKKLTVTCSQNMNHEYMSWYRQDPGLGLRQIYYSMNVEVTDKGDVPEGYKVSRKEKRNFPLILESPSPNQTSLYFCASSIDRGFNLAGANVLTFGAGSRLTVL.

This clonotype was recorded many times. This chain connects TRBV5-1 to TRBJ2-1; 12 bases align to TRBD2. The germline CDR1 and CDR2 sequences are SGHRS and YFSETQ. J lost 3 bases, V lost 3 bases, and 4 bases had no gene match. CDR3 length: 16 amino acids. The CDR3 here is CASSSSSGRDYNEQFF. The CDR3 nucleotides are TGCGCCAGCAGCTCATCTAGCGGGAGGGACTACAATGAGCAGTTCTTC.

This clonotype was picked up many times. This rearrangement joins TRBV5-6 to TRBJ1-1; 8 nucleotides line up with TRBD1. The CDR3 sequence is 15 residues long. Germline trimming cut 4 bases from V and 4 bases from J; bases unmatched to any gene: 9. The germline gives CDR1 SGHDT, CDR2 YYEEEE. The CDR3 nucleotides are TGTGCCAGCAGCCCCCCGACAGGGGTGGGCACTGAAGCTTTCTTT. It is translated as CASSPPTGVGTEAFF. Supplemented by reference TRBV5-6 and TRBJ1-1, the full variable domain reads DAGVTQSPTHLIKTRGQQVTLRCSPKSGHDTVSWYQQALGQGPQFIFQYYEEEERQRGNFPDRFSGHQFPNYSSELNVNALLLGDSALYLCASSPPTGVGTEAFFGQGTRLTVV.

This CDR3 reads CASSSVVQARNTEAFF. The CDR3 nucleotides are TGTGCCAGCAGCTCGGTGGTACAGGCGAGAAACACTGAAGCTTTCTTT. J is TRBJ1-1 and V is TRBV7-2; D is possibly TRBD1 (5 bases). CDR1 SGHTA and CDR2 FQGNSA come from the germline V gene. CDR3 length equals 16 residues. Trimming cost V 4 bases and J 2 bases, with 17 bases left between them.

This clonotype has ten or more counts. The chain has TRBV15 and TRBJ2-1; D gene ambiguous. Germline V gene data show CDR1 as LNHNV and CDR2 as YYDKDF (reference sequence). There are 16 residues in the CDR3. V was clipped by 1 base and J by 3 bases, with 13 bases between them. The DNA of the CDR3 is TGTGCCACCAGCAGAGTTGGGCCGGCCAACTACAATGAGCAGTTCTTC. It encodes CATSRVGPANYNEQFF.

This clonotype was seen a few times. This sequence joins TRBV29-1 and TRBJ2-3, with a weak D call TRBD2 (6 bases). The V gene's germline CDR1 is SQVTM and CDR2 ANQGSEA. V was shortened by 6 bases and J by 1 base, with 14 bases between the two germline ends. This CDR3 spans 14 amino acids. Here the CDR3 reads CSVARTTGTDTQYF. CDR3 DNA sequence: TGCAGCGTGGCCCGGACTACAGGCACAGATACGCAGTATTTT.

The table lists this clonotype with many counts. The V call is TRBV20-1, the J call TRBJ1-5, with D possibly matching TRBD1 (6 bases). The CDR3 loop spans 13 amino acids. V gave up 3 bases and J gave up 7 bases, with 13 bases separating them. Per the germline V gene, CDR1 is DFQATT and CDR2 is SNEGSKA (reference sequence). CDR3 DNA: TGCAGTGCTAGGGGACACTGGAACCAGCCCCAGCATTTT. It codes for CSARGHWNQPQHF.